These 24 T cell receptor beta chains came from one sample sequenced in a study of cytomegalovirus exposure and HLA in healthy donors. Researchers ran the PCR with 60 Vbeta and 13 Jbeta primers. Measured with immunoSEQ multiplex PCR; TCRdb has only the in-frame clones, and not every one. Of about 130,000 clones in the sample, around three quarters were seen once. Sequenced sample: PBMCs. These receptors originate from an older woman in good health and CMV-seropositive.

CDR3 nucleotides: TGTGCCAGCAGCCGCGGGAGCGGGGGGGGCGGATACAATGAGCAGTTCTTC. Its protein is CASSRGSGGGGYNEQFF. The rearrangement joins TRBV4-2 to TRBJ2-1, with 10 bases identical to TRBD2. This CDR3 has 17 residues. Losses at the gene ends were 4 bases for V and 4 bases for J; bases not matched to a gene: 10. Germline CDR1 reads LGHNA; CDR2 reads YNFKEQ.

This clone was recorded a few times. V and J are TRBV18 and TRBJ1-3; D call uncertain. Germline assignment: CDR1 KGHSH and CDR2 LQKENI. The germline V and J ends were trimmed by 6 bases and 0 bases, with 12 bases remaining between them. This CDR3 is 15 amino acids long. The CDR3 bases are TGTGCCAGCTCCTCCGGGTCTAACTCTGGAAACACCATATATTTT. It yields the protein CASSSGSNSGNTIYF.

The chain recombines TRBV19 with TRBJ1-2, with a weak D call TRBD1 (6 bases). The length of the CDR3 is 15 residues. V gave up 5 bases and J gave up 0 bases, with 13 bases separating them. Germline lookup yields CDR1 LNHDA and CDR2 SQIVND (reference sequence). The CDR3 sequence: CASSSSGTPNYGYTF. The CDR3 DNA reads as TGTGCCAGTAGTTCCTCCGGGACACCTAACTATGGCTACACCTTC.

This chain links TRBV10-3 with TRBJ2-5; 11 nucleotides line up with TRBD2. The CDR3 extends over 15 amino acids. The junction had 9 bases not matched to a gene; V was cut back by 7 bases and J by 5 bases. CDR1 ENHRY and CDR2 SYGVKD come from the germline V gene. The CDR3 spells CAITPGLADGETQYF. CDR3 nucleotide sequence: TGTGCCATCACCCCGGGACTAGCGGACGGGGAGACCCAGTACTTC.

The rearrangement uses TRBV5-6 and TRBJ2-5; 10 bases align to TRBD2. The CDR3 is 16 residues long. Trimming took 6 bases from V and 4 from J; bases not matched to a gene: 12. Germline V lookup: CDR1 SGHDT, CDR2 YYEEEE. CDR3 region: CASNFSPSGGGETQYF. The CDR3 DNA reads TGTGCCAGCAACTTCTCACCTAGCGGGGGCGGAGAGACCCAGTACTTC.

Details on this clone: One end of the junction does not line up with germline, which may come from a read error. The chain recombines TRBV11-2 with TRBJ1-1, with D possibly TRBD1 on 5 matching bases. The CDR3 runs 12 residues. From germline, CDR1 is SGHAT and CDR2 FQNNGV. This CDR3 reads CASSRGNAEAFF. The CDR3 nucleotides are TGTGCCAGCAGCCGGGGGAACGCTGAAGCTTTCTTT.

This chain joins TRBV29-1 and TRBJ1-2, with 8 bases aligning to TRBD1. The CDR3 totals 13 residues. The junction had 8 bases not matched to a gene; V was cut back by 4 bases and J by 7 bases. The germline V gene encodes CDR1 SQVTM and CDR2 ANQGSEA. The CDR3 sequence is CSVGVPGGSGYTF. The CDR3 bases are TGCAGCGTTGGTGTTCCAGGGGGCAGTGGCTACACCTTC.

This chain links TRBV19 with TRBJ2-6; 7 bases are a match to TRBD1. The CDR3 runs to 15 residues. V lost 6 bases, J lost 2 bases, and 4 bases stayed unmatched. Germline V CDR1 and CDR2: LNHDA, SQIVND (reference sequence). The CDR3, as DNA: TGTGCCAGTAGGACAGGGAACCCTGGGGCCAACGTCCTGACTTTC. Translated: CASRTGNPGANVLTF.

V usage is TRBV13 and J usage is TRBJ2-5; tentative D call: TRBD2 (5 bases). The CDR3 sequence is 15 residues long. Trimming stripped 3 bases from V and 0 bases from J, with 11 bases between. Per the germline V gene, CDR1 is PRHDT and CDR2 is FYEKMQ (reference sequence). Written as DNA, the CDR3 is TGTGCCAGCAGCTTGAGGGCCCCGTACCAAGAGACCCAGTACTTC. The encoded protein is CASSLRAPYQETQYF.

This chain links TRBV6-1 with TRBJ2-7, with D possibly TRBD1 on 6 matching bases. Germline lookup yields CDR1 MNHNS and CDR2 SASEGT. Trimming left V 3 bases short and J 7 bases short, with 10 bases between. The CDR3 length is 12 residues. The chain's CDR3 is CASSDVRGEQYF. The CDR3 bases are TGTGCCAGCAGTGATGTCAGGGGTGAGCAGTACTTC.

The chain recombines TRBV2 with TRBJ2-7; D gene unclear. The germline CDR1 and CDR2 sequences are SNHLY and FYNNEI. The CDR3 has 14 residues. The ends were cut back, 3 bases at V and 2 bases at J, with 11 bases in the middle. CDR3 sequence reads: CASSEGPSAYEQYF. The CDR3 nucleotides are TGTGCCAGCAGTGAGGGCCCGTCCGCCTACGAGCAGTACTTC.

This chain uses TRBV5-6 with TRBJ1-4; a weak D match, TRBD1 (5 bases). The CDR3 is 16 residues long. Germline CDR1 is SGHDT and CDR2 is YYEEEE. Trimming shortened V by 2 bases and J by 0 bases, and 11 bases separated the two germline ends. The CDR3 sequence: CASSFLGVATNEKLFF. In nucleotides, the CDR3 is TGTGCCAGCAGCTTTTTAGGGGTTGCAACTAATGAAAAACTGTTTTTT.

This clone has just a few counts. V gene TRBV15 combines with J gene TRBJ1-1, with a tentative D call TRBD1 (6 bases). Germline values: CDR1 LNHNV, CDR2 YYDKDF (reference sequence). The CDR3 is 13 residues long. V was cut by 6 bases and J by 3 bases, with 11 bases left in between. CDR3 nucleotide sequence: TGTGCCACCAGTTATAAGGGGGACACTGAAGCTTTCTTT. Translated: CATSYKGDTEAFF.

The chain carries TRBV7-9 and TRBJ1-1; 9 bases align to TRBD1. CDR1 and CDR2 from the germline V gene are SEHNR and FQNEAQ (reference sequence). J lost 1 base, V lost 0 bases, and 3 bases had no gene match. The CDR3 has 16 residues. CDR3 amino acids: CASSLASGQGNTEAFF. CDR3 coding DNA: TGTGCCAGCAGCTTAGCGTCGGGACAGGGGAACACTGAAGCTTTCTTT.

As regards this clone: Germline is not matched at one junction end, which may reflect a read error. The chain couples TRBV9 to TRBJ1-2; no reliable D call. CDR3 size: 11 residues. Per germline, CDR1 SGDLS and CDR2 YYNGEE. The CDR3 DNA reads as TGTGCCAGCAAAAAGGACTATGACTACACCTTC. It specifies CASKKDYDYTF. The full variable domain, with the rest looked up from reference TRBV9 and TRBJ1-2, is DSGVTQTPKHLITATGQRVTLRCSPRSGDLSVYWYQQSLDQGLQFLIQYYNGEERAKGNILERFSAQQFPDLHSELNLSSLELGDSALYFCASKKDYDYTFGSGTRLTVV.

The chain joins TRBV6-5 to TRBJ1-3; TRBD1 aligns across 7 bases. Germline lookup yields CDR1 MNHEY and CDR2 SVGAGI. The CDR3 is 14 residues long. Trimming took 6 bases from V and 4 from J; bases not matched to a gene: 6. As DNA, the CDR3 is TGTGCCAGCAGCAGAACAGGGGCCGGAAACACCATATATTTT. Amino acid sequence: CASSRTGAGNTIYF.

V and J are TRBV5-1 and TRBJ1-1; D gene unclear. V was cut by 4 bases and J by 7 bases, with 11 bases left in between. The CDR3 is made up of 12 amino acids. The germline gives CDR1 SGHRS, CDR2 YFSETQ. CDR3 loop: CASSLTMDEAFF. Here the CDR3 DNA reads TGCGCCAGCAGCCTGACTATGGATGAAGCTTTCTTT.

J is TRBJ1-1 and V is TRBV10-2; 7 nucleotides match TRBD1. Germline V gives CDR1 WSHSY, CDR2 SAAADI. V was clipped by 6 bases and J by 5 bases; unmatched bases: 6. This CDR3 has 13 residues. The CDR3 reads CASSQQGRTEAFF. CDR3 DNA sequence: TGCGCCAGCAGCCAACAGGGGAGGACTGAAGCTTTCTTT.

V is TRBV5-1 and J is TRBJ2-7; weak D call: TRBD1 (6 bases). The V end was cut by 4 bases, the J end by 0 bases, with 11 bases between. The germline gives CDR1 SGHRS, CDR2 YFSETQ. CDR3 length: 14 amino acids. CDR3 coding DNA: TGCGCCAGCAGCCCCAGGGGCGACTCCTACGAGCAGTACTTC. This sequence encodes CASSPRGDSYEQYF.

This chain connects TRBV7-3 to TRBJ1-1; D is ambiguous. Looked up from germline, CDR1 is SGHTA and CDR2 is FQGTGA. Trimming took off 6 bases at V and 4 bases at J, with 15 bases between the two ends. The CDR3 contains 14 residues. The CDR3 loop is CASRLTAEGTEAFF. In DNA, the CDR3 is TGTGCCAGCAGACTAACGGCGGAGGGCACTGAAGCTTTCTTT.

The rearrangement joins TRBV13 to TRBJ1-4; D is undetermined. The CDR3 runs 18 residues. Germline CDR1 and CDR2: PRHDT and FYEKMQ (reference sequence). The V end lost 1 base, the J end lost 2 bases, and 17 bases lay between the germline ends. The CDR3 sequence: CASSLVGVEGTTNEKLFF. In DNA form, the CDR3 reads TGTGCCAGCAGCTTAGTTGGGGTCGAGGGCACGACTAATGAAAAACTGTTTTTT.

The chain combines TRBV6-1 with TRBJ1-4, with 8 positions matching TRBD1. V trimming: 5 bases; J trimming: 4 bases; junction bases outside the gene matches: 3. This CDR3 has 14 residues. Germline loops: CDR1 MNHNS, CDR2 SASEGT. CDR3 in DNA: TGTGCCAGCAGTCGGACAGGGTTTAATGAAAAACTGTTTTTT. Amino acids: CASSRTGFNEKLFF.

This clone was seen once. An end of the junction does not agree with germline; a read error may underlie this. The genes are TRBV2 and TRBJ1-4; tentative D call: TRBD1 (5 bases). CDR1 and CDR2 from the germline V gene are SNHLY and FYNNEI. The CDR3 is 12 residues long. This chain's CDR3 is CASSERSWTSIF. CDR3 coding DNA: TGTGCCAGCAGTGAAAGGAGTTGGACATCGATATTT.

This sequence joins TRBV6-6 and TRBJ2-1, with TRBD2 matching 9 bases. The J segment lost 5 bases and the V segment lost 4 bases, leaving 6 bases of the junction unmatched. There are 15 residues in the CDR3. In germline, CDR1 is MNHNY, CDR2 SVGAGI (reference sequence). The CDR3 DNA follows: TGTGCCAGCAGTTTCCCTCGGACTAGCGACAATGAGCAGTTCTTC. Translating gives CASSFPRTSDNEQFF.